This record concerns one T cell receptor (beta chain) sequence. It was genomic DNA that served as the template for profiling TCR beta VDJ and CDR3. Each CDR3 protein gets one entry after TCRdb re-called the reads with MiXCR. This table holds 250,000 to 300,000 distinct CDR3 sequences, 55% to 65% found once. This CDR3 has 14 residues. V gave up 4 bases and J gave up 4 bases, with 13 bases separating them. Germline lookup yields CDR1 LNHDA and CDR2 SQIVND (reference sequence). The entry originates in a study of CD8+CD57+ T cells in acquired aplastic anemia. The chain joins TRBV19 to TRBJ1-1; no clear D gene. The receptor comes from a human donor with severe aplastic anemia or a healthy control (not recorded which). Sequenced input: sorted CD4+, CD8+, or CD8+CD57+ T cells (not recorded which) from PBMCs. In DNA, the CDR3 is TGTGCCAGTAGTACTGCCCAGGCACTCACTGAAGCTTTCTTT. This codes for CASSTAQALTEAFF. Full variable domain (missing parts from reference TRBV19 and TRBJ1-1): DGGITQSPKYLFRKEGQNVTLSCEQNLNHDAMYWYRQDPGQGLRLIYYSQIVNDFQKGDIAEGYSVSREKKESFPLTVTSAQKNPTAFYLCASSTAQALTEAFFGQGTRLTVV.